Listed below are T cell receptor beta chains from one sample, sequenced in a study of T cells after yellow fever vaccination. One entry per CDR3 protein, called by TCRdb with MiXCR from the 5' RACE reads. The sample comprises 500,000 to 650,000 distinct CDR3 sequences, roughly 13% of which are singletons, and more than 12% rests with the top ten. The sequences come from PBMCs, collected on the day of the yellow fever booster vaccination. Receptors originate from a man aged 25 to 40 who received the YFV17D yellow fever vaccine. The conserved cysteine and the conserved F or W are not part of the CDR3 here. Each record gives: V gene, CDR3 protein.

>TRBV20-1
SARESRGNINQPQH
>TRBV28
ASDSRGTGPKETQY
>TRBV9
ASSVEKEIYNEQF
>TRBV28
ASREGTSMNEQF
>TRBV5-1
ASSLAGGGLTRVAEQF
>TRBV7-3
ASSLTGLAGYNEQF
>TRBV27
ASSRMVGEQY
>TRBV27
ASSRGGGPNQPQH
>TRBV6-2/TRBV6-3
ASSVAGSITGELF
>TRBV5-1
ASSLEGPTDTQY
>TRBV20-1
SAPVPTIGRENIQY
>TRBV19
ASSIRGTYNEQF
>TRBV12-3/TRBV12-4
ASSSSANVLT
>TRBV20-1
SARYPLAGDYEQY
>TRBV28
ASIPGQCYQPQH
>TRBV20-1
SARALAGKSSYNEQF